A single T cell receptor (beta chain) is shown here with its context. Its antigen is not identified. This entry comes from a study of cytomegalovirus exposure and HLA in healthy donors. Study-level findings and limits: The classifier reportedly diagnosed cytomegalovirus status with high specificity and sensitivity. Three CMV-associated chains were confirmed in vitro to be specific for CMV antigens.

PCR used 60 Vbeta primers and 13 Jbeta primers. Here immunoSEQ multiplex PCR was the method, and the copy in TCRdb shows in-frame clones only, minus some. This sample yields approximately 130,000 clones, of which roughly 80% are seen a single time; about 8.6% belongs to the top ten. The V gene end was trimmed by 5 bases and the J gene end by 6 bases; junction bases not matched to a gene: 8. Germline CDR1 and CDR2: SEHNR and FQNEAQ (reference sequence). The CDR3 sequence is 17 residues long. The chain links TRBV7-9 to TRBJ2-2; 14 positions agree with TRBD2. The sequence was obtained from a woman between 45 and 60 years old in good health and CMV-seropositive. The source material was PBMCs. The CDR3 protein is CASSHRLAGGLPGELFF. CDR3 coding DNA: TGTGCCAGCAGCCACAGACTAGCGGGAGGGCTCCCCGGGGAGCTGTTTTTT.